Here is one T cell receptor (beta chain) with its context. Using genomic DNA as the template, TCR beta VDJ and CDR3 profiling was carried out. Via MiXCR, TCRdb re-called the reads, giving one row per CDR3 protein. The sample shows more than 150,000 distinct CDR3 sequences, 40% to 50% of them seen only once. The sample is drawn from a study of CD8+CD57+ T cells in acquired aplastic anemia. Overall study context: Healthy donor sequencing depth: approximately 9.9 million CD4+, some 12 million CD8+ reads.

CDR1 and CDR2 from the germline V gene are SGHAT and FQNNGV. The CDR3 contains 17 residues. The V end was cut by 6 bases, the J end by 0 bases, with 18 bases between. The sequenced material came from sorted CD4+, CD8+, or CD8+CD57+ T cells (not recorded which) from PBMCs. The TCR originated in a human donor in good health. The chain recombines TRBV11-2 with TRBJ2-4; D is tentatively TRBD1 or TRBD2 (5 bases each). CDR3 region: CASRHAGDPIAKNIQYF. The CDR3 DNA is TGTGCCAGCAGGCATGCTGGGGACCCCATAGCCAAAAACATTCAGTACTTC.